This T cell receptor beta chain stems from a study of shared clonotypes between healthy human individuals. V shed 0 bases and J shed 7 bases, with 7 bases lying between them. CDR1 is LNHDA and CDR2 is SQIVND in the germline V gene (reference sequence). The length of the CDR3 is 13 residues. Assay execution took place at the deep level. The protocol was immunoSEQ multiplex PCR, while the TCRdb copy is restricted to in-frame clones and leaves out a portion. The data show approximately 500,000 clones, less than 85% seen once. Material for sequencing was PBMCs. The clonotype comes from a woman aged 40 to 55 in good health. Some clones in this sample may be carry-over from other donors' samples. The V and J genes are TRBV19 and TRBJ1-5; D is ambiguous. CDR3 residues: CASSIDTYQPQHF. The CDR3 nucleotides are TGTGCCAGTAGTATAGACACGTACCAGCCCCAGCATTTT.